This T cell receptor beta chain was identified during a study of shared clonotypes between healthy human individuals. Germline V gives CDR1 SSHAT, CDR2 FNYEAQ (reference sequence). The CDR3 has 12 residues. Turning to this clone: A far larger clone is just one base off, so this is likely a read error.

The assay ran at deep level. Unsorted PBMC contributed 250 to 300 ng DNA, roughly 30,000 T cell genomes, to each replicate PCR. The table came from immunoSEQ multiplex PCR; TCRdb's copy has only in-frame clones and leaves some out. This table has a few hundred thousand clones, roughly 72% appearing once. The chain is built from TRBV7-7 and TRBJ2-2, with D possibly being TRBD2 (5 bases). The sequenced sample consisted of PBMCs. This receptor was obtained from a woman aged 40 to 49 in good health. Some clones in this sample may be carry-over from other donors' samples. CDR3 bases: TGTGCCAGCAGCTCTGCTTCCGGGGAGCTGGTTTTT. Amino acids: CASSSASGELVF.